This T cell receptor beta chain stems from a study of T cells in Graves' hyperthyroidism and ophthalmopathy. Template material for amplifying TCR beta CDR3 regions consisted of RNA transcripts. Researchers ran a first-round RT-PCR on the TCR CDR3 using the HTBI primer set. TCRdb analysed the multiplex PCR reads with MiXCR anew, one entry per CDR3 protein. Among about 210,000 distinct CDR3 sequences listed, 15% to 20% were seen once. The germline V gene encodes CDR1 DFQATT and CDR2 SNEGSKA (reference sequence). The CDR3 loop spans 19 amino acids. The V and J ends lost 0 bases and 5 bases, in that order; junction bases with no gene match: 16. Hyperthyroidism had been newly diagnosed in patients aged 18 to 65, and its duration was under 2 months. Those patients with uncontrolled infection, other autoimmune disease, pregnancy or lactation were excluded. This clonotype has ten or more counts. As yet, its antigen is unknown.

Notes on the study in general: Blood also carried most thyroid clonotypes expanded above 0.001.

This sequence originates from a man in his forties or fifties with Graves' hyperthyroidism. The gene calls are TRBV20-1 and TRBJ2-5, with 12 bases aligning to TRBD2. Sequences were obtained from blood. The chain's CDR3 is CSARDLIRTSGTSGETQYF. The CDR3 DNA sequence: TGCAGTGCTAGAGATTTAATCCGGACTAGCGGGACATCGGGTGAGACCCAGTACTTC.